Given below is one TCR beta chain in context. Its antigen remains unidentified. At the DNA level, this CDR3 is encoded by other sequences in the same sample as well. This entry comes from a study of OX40 agonist ivuxolimab in advanced cancers. Findings and limits, study-wide: More expanded clones were seen, on average, in CD8+ T cells than in CD4+.

Data came from immunoSEQ multiplex PCR; TCRdb stores just in-frame clones and leaves some out. The data hold 80,000 to 100,000 clones, with roughly 94% observed a single time. The receptor's source is an adult with an advanced solid tumor such as melanoma, head and neck, liver or kidney cancer. The sequencing here drew on CD4+ or CD8+ T cells sorted from blood, taken in a trial of the OX40 agonist ivuxolimab.

CDR3 region: CASSLGASGRTYEQYF. The CDR3 coding sequence is TGTGCCAGCAGTTTAGGTGCTAGCGGGAGGACCTACGAGCAGTACTTC. V gene TRBV28 combines with J gene TRBJ2-7; 11 nucleotides align to TRBD2. CDR3 length: 16 amino acids. Germline CDR1 is MDHEN and CDR2 is SYDVKM. The ends lost 2 bases at V and 2 bases at J; junction bases unmatched: 5.